The present T cell receptor (beta chain) was sequenced within a study of identical twins. Looked up from germline, CDR1 is DFQATT and CDR2 is SNEGSKA (reference sequence). The CDR3 totals 13 residues. Trimming removed 1 base from V and 5 bases from J, with 9 bases in between. TCRdb re-called the 5' RACE reads with MiXCR, one entry per CDR3 protein. The sample contains fewer than 500,000 distinct CDR3 sequences, over 11% of which appear only once. The sample holds a few counts of this clonotype. The antigen is unknown. Findings of the study overall: Cord blood beta clonotypes present at high abundance carried fewer insertions; no such pattern appeared in memory repertoires.

The sample was also reused in another study, on yellow fever vaccine responses in identical twins.

What was sequenced was CD4+ T cells sorted from blood. The receptor was isolated from a woman between 18 and 29 years old in good health. V gene TRBV20-1 combines with J gene TRBJ1-5, with D maybe TRBD1 (6 bases). The chain's CDR3 is CSARGGLDQPQHF. The CDR3 nucleotides read TGCAGTGCTAGAGGGGGGCTTGATCAGCCCCAGCATTTT.